Listed below are T cell receptor beta chains from one sample, sequenced in a study of Tregs in tolerant kidney transplant recipients. Sequencing used immunoSEQ multiplex PCR; TCRdb keeps in-frame clones, though not all of them. The data contain over 50,000 clones, 70% to 90% of them singletons. The sample in question was Tregs from blood, obtained before the transplant. The receptor set was obtained from a human donor who received a combined kidney and bone marrow transplant. The CDR3 runs from the conserved cysteine through the conserved F or W. D genes are given only for firm matches. Only part of the rows carry a size: once, few, many, or a class if the clone is expanded.

d_call,v_call,j_call,clone_size,cdr3_nt,cdr3_aa
.,TRBV28,TRBJ1-1,.,TGTGCCAGCAGTTTTCCCCGGGGCGCCCTAAACACTGAAGCTTTCTTT,CASSFPRGALNTEAFF
.,TRBV28,TRBJ2-7,once,TGTGCCAGCCGTTACAGGGCTGACGAGCAGTACTTC,CASRYRADEQYF
.,TRBV6-5,TRBJ2-7,.,TGTGCCAGCAGTGAAGTAGACCCCTACGAGCAGTACTTC,CASSEVDPYEQYF
.,TRBV7-8,TRBJ2-2,.,TGTGCCAGCAGCACCTGGGCGACCGGGGAGCTGTTTTTT,CASSTWATGELFF
TRBD2,TRBV5-1,TRBJ2-5,.,TGCGCCAGCAGCCCCTACCTAGGGAGCGGGAGGGAGCAAGTAGGAGAGACCCAGTACTTC,CASSPYLGSGREQVGETQYF
TRBD2,TRBV11-2,TRBJ2-1,.,TGTGCCAGCAGCGTGTGGACTAGCGGAACATACAATGAGCAGTTCTTC,CASSVWTSGTYNEQFF
TRBD2,TRBV28,TRBJ2-3,.,TGTGCCAGCAGTTTCCTCCTGGAGATAGCGGGGGACACAGATACGCAGTATTTT,CASSFLLEIAGDTDTQYF
.,TRBV14,TRBJ1-1,few,TGTGCCAGCAGCCGACGATTTAGGACCGGCGGGAACACTGAAGCTTTCTTT,CASSRRFRTGGNTEAFF
.,TRBV6-6,TRBJ1-1,few,TGTGCCAGCAGTGCAGGGGTTTGGACTGAAGCTTTCTTT,CASSAGVWTEAFF
.,TRBV4-3,TRBJ2-1,.,TGCGCCAGCAGCCAAGATTTAACCGGAGGAAATGAGCAGTTCTTC,CASSQDLTGGNEQFF
.,TRBV7-8,TRBJ2-1,once,TGTGCCAGCAGCTTATCAGGCCCCAATGAGCAGTTCTTC,CASSLSGPNEQFF
TRBD2,TRBV19,TRBJ2-5,.,TGTGCCAGTAGTATATTCGCGGGAGGGGGAGAGACCCAGTACTTC,CASSIFAGGGETQYF
.,TRBV27,TRBJ2-7,.,TGTGCCAGCAGTTTATCGTTTAGTTGGGAACTTTCCTACGAGCAGTACTTC,CASSLSFSWELSYEQYF
.,TRBV28,TRBJ1-3,.,TGTGCCAGCAGTTCACCCCGACAGGTCCTCTCTGGAAACACCATATATTTT,CASSSPRQVLSGNTIYF
.,TRBV28,TRBJ2-5,.,TGTGCCAGCAGTTTTTATCCCTCCCCCCAGGAGACCCAGTACTTC,CASSFYPSPQETQYF
TRBD2,TRBV11-2,TRBJ2-3,.,TGTGCCAGCAGCATTAGCGGGAGGGTCCCAGATACGCAGTATTTT,CASSISGRVPDTQYF
.,TRBV19,TRBJ2-2,.,TGTGCCAGTAGTCTATATCCCGGGAACACCGGGGAGCTGTTTTTT,CASSLYPGNTGELFF
TRBD2,TRBV7-9,TRBJ2-5,.,TGTGCCAGCAGCCCAGCGGGGAAACAAGAGACCCAGTACTTC,CASSPAGKQETQYF
.,TRBV7-9,TRBJ1-2,.,TGTGCCAGCAGCTTAGATCGGGATGGCTACACCTTC,CASSLDRDGYTF
.,TRBV5-1,TRBJ1-1,once,TGCGCCAGCAGCTGGACAGTGAACACTGAAGCTTTCTTT,CASSWTVNTEAFF
.,TRBV4-3,TRBJ1-1,.,TGCGCCAGCAGCCAAGGGGGCGGGGGCACTGAAGCTTTCTTT,CASSQGGGGTEAFF
.,TRBV15,TRBJ2-1,.,TGTGCCACCAGCAGAGATTCACCCCCGACGAGTGAGCAGTTCTTC,CATSRDSPPTSEQFF
.,TRBV20-1,TRBJ2-1,.,TGCAGTGCTTCCAGGGAAGGTGAGCAGTTCTTC,CSASREGEQFF
.,TRBV19,TRBJ1-5,.,TGTGCCAGTAGTACCCGGGTTCGGCAGCCCCAGCATTTT,CASSTRVRQPQHF
TRBD1,TRBV6-5,TRBJ2-7,.,TGTGCCAGCAGTTACTCAGGGACAGGGGGCTACGAGCAGTACTTC,CASSYSGTGGYEQYF
.,TRBV4-3,TRBJ2-7,few,TGCGCCAGCAGCCAAGGGATTTCGGTTTCCGAGCAGTACTTC,CASSQGISVSEQYF
.,TRBV28,TRBJ1-1,.,TGTGCCAGCAGTGCCCCATTTGGGAGCTCAGACACTGAAGCTTTCTTT,CASSAPFGSSDTEAFF
.,TRBV5-1,TRBJ1-6,.,TGCGCCAGCAGCCTGGACGCCCCGGGACAATGGGGGGTTAATTCACCCCTCCACTTT,CASSLDAPGQWGVNSPLHF
.,TRBV5-1,TRBJ2-7,.,TGCGCCAGCAGCTCCGTAAGAGAAGCGCGCGAGCAGTACTTC,CASSSVREAREQYF
.,TRBV10-1,TRBJ2-5,.,TGCGCCAGCAGTGAGTCGGTGGGGGGGCGAGAGACCCAGTACTTC,CASSESVGGRETQYF
.,TRBV5-4,TRBJ1-1,.,TGTGCCAGCAGCCCTCTGGGTGGGGCCTGGAACACTGAAGCTTTCTTT,CASSPLGGAWNTEAFF
.,TRBV5-1,TRBJ1-1,.,TGCGCCAGCAGTTCGGACGGAGGTAACACTGAAGCTTTCTTT,CASSSDGGNTEAFF
.,TRBV10-2,TRBJ2-7,.,TGCGCCAGCAGTCCCAGGTTCAGCTCCTACGAGCAGTACTTC,CASSPRFSSYEQYF
.,TRBV6-6,TRBJ2-7,.,TGTGCCAGCAGTTACTCGCACAAGATCTCCTACGAGCAGTACTTC,CASSYSHKISYEQYF
.,TRBV7-9,TRBJ2-3,.,TGTGCCAGCAGCGCACAGGATACTCGCACAGATACGCAGTATTTT,CASSAQDTRTDTQYF
TRBD1,TRBV5-4,TRBJ2-3,.,TGTGCCAGCAGCTTCGGGACAGGGGGCCTAGATACGCAGTATTTT,CASSFGTGGLDTQYF
TRBD1,TRBV18,TRBJ2-7,few,TGTGCCAGCTCACCTCAGGGGGCTGGTATCGAGCAGTACTTC,CASSPQGAGIEQYF
TRBD1,TRBV9,TRBJ1-1,.,TGTGCCAGCAGCGTAGCTACAGGGGGCACTGAAGCTTTCTTT,CASSVATGGTEAFF
.,TRBV28,TRBJ2-1,once,TGTGCCAGCAGACCTCCAGGGGCCCGGTACCACAATGAGCAGTTCTTC,CASRPPGARYHNEQFF
.,TRBV5-1,TRBJ1-6,.,TGCGCCAGCAGCTTGCTTGCCCTTAGCTCCTATAATTCACCCCTCCACTTT,CASSLLALSSYNSPLHF
.,TRBV7-7,TRBJ2-3,.,TGTGCCAGCAGCTTCAGCCCCAAGAGAGGGAGCACAGATACGCAGTATTTT,CASSFSPKRGSTDTQYF
.,TRBV4-2,TRBJ2-7,.,TGTGCCAGCAGCCAAGTCCCTAGCAGTACATACGAGCAGTACTTC,CASSQVPSSTYEQYF
TRBD1,TRBV5-1,TRBJ2-7,.,TGCGCCAGCAGCTTGGCAGGGGGCGTAGGCGAGCAGTACTTC,CASSLAGGVGEQYF
.,TRBV28,TRBJ2-3,.,TGTGCCAGCAGTTTAAGGGGGAGTCTTGGGGATACGCAGTATTTT,CASSLRGSLGDTQYF
.,TRBV6-5,TRBJ1-2,.,TGTGCCAGCAGTTACTGGAGTACGCGGTCCCTCGGGGGCTACACCTTC,CASSYWSTRSLGGYTF
.,TRBV5-1,TRBJ1-1,.,TGCGCCAGCAGCTTGGATGCTCGGAGTTCCGCTGAAGCTTTCTTT,CASSLDARSSAEAFF
TRBD1,TRBV5-1,TRBJ2-1,.,TGCGCCAGCAGCTTGGATGGACAGGCCTACAATGAGCAGTTCTTC,CASSLDGQAYNEQFF
TRBD1,TRBV5-4,TRBJ1-4,.,TGTGCCAGCAGCGGGGGACAGGGGGACGCAACTAATGAAAGACTGTTTTTT,CASSGGQGDATNERLFF
.,TRBV6-6,TRBJ2-7,.,TGTGCCAGCAGTTCAAGGGGTAGTGGGACTTGGTTGGGGCAGTACTTC,CASSSRGSGTWLGQYF
.,TRBV9,TRBJ1-2,.,TGTGCCAGCAGGTCCCGGGACACCTATGGCTACACCTTC,CASRSRDTYGYTF
.,TRBV7-6,TRBJ1-4,few,TGTGCCAGCAGCTTAGGTCGGGGGAAATCAACTAATGAAAAACTGTTTTTT,CASSLGRGKSTNEKLFF
TRBD1,TRBV5-1,TRBJ2-7,many,TGCGCCAGCAGCTGGGGGACAGGGGGTTCGTACGAGCAGTACTTC,CASSWGTGGSYEQYF